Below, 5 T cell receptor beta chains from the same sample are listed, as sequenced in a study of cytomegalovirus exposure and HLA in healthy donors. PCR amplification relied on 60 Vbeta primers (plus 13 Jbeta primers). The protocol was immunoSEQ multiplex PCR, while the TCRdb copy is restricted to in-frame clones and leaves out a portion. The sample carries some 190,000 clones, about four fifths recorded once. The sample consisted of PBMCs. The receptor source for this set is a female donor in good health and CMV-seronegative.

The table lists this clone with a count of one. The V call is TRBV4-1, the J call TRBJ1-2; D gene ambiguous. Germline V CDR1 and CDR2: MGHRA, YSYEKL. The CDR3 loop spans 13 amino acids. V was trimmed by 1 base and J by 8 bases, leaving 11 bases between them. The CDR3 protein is CASSQVPTGGYTF. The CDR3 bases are TGCGCCAGCAGCCAAGTTCCAACGGGAGGCTACACCTTC.

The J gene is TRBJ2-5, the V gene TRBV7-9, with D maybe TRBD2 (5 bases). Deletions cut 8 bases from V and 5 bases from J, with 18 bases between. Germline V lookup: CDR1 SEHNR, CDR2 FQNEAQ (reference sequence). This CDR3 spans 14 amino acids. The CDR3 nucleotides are TGTGCCAGCGAGGGTCTATCTGTACTTGAGACCCAGTACTTC. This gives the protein CASEGLSVLETQYF.

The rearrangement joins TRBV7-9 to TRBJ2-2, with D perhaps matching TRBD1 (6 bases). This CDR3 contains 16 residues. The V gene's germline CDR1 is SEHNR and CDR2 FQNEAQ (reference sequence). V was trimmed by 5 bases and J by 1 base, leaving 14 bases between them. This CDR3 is CASSLRDTLNTGELFF. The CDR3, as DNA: TGTGCCAGCAGCCTCCGGGACACCCTGAACACCGGGGAGCTGTTTTTT.

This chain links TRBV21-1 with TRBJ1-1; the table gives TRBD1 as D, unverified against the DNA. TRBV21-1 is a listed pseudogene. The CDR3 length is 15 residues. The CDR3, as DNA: TGTGCCAGCAGCAAGAATGGACAGGGGGAAACTGAAGCTTTCTTT. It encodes CASSKNGQGETEAFF.

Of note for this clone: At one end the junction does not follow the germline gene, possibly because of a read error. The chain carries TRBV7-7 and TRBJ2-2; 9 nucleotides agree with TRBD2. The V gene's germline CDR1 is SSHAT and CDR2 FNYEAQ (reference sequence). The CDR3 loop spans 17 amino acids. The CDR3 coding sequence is TGTGCTAGCAGCTCCAATGGGCTAGCGGGATACACCGGGGAGCTGTTTTTT. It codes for CASSSNGLAGYTGELFF.